This is a list of T cell receptor beta chains from one sample in a study of response to subunit inactivated influenza vaccine. TCRdb reanalysed the RT-PCR reads using MiXCR and keeps one entry per CDR3 protein. The sample gives around 600,000 distinct CDR3 sequences, around 11% of which show up once; approximately 11% is in the top ten. This sample was shared with a second study, whose subject was T cells expressing NK-cell markers.

The sample consisted of PBMCs from blood, taken on the day of vaccination. The receptors stem from a man in his fifties or sixties who received an inactivated influenza vaccine. Both conserved end residues are part of each CDR3. Fields, in order: clone size, D gene, V gene, J gene, CDR3 DNA, CDR3 protein. The D gene is left open where the match is weak. Not every row has a clone size; where given, it reads once, few, many or a size class.

few	-	TRBV20-1	TRBJ2-2	TGCAGTGCCCATAGCGGAGCGAACACCGGGGAGCTGTTTTTT	CSAHSGANTGELFF
-	-	TRBV13	TRBJ1-4	TGTGCCAGCGCGGAAGCAACTAATGAAAAACTGTTTTTT	CASAEATNEKLFF
-	-	TRBV29-1	TRBJ2-7	TGCAGCGTTGGGTTGATTGGGTACGAGCAGTACTTC	CSVGLIGYEQYF
few	-	TRBV7-8	TRBJ2-7	TGTGCCAGCAGCCTCGGGTTGACAATGTTAACCTACGAGCAGTACTTC	CASSLGLTMLTYEQYF
-	TRBD1	TRBV18	TRBJ1-6	TGTGCCAGCTCACCGGGGCCAGGGGGTGTTAATTCACCCCTCCACTTT	CASSPGPGGVNSPLHF
-	TRBD1	TRBV12-3/TRBV12-4	TRBJ2-7	TGTGCCAGCAGTTTCGCTGGGACAGGGGACTACGAGCAGTACTTC	CASSFAGTGDYEQYF
many	TRBD2	TRBV10-3	TRBJ2-7	TGTGCCATCAGTGAGGGGGGGGGACTAGTTCGGAGCTCCTACGAGCAGTACTTC	CAISEGGGLVRSSYEQYF
-	TRBD2	TRBV29-1	TRBJ2-7	TGCAGCGTTACTCACCCCGGACTAGCGGGAGCCGAGCAGTACTTC	CSVTHPGLAGAEQYF
few	TRBD1	TRBV6-1	TRBJ1-4	TGTGCCAGCGCCAAAGCGACAGGGGGTAGCGAAAAACTGTTTTTT	CASAKATGGSEKLFF
-	-	TRBV29-1	TRBJ2-5	TGCAGCGCCCCTTCCGAGACCCAGTACTTC	CSAPSETQYF
-	TRBD2	TRBV6-1	TRBJ2-7	TGTGCCAGCAGAGCTTCTCTAGCGGAGCCCTACGAGCAGTACTTC	CASRASLAEPYEQYF
-	TRBD1	TRBV6-2/TRBV6-3	TRBJ2-5	TGTGCCAGCAGTTACGGTGGCAGGGGGTGGGAGACCCAGTACTTC	CASSYGGRGWETQYF
few	-	TRBV29-1	TRBJ2-1	TGCAGCGTTGACTACACCTACAATGAGCAGTTCTTC	CSVDYTYNEQFF
few	TRBD2	TRBV28	TRBJ2-1	TGTGCCAGCAGTTTCCGGGGACTAGCGGGGGGGCGACGCTCCTACAATGAGCAGTTCTTC	CASSFRGLAGGRRSYNEQFF
-	TRBD2	TRBV20-1	TRBJ2-3	TGCAGTGCTAGGTGGCGGGGGAGCACAGATACGCAGTATTTT	CSARWRGSTDTQYF
many	TRBD2	TRBV11-2	TRBJ2-7	TGTGCCAGCAGCGGTTCGGGACTATACTCCTACGAGCAGTACTTC	CASSGSGLYSYEQYF
-	-	TRBV20-1	TRBJ2-1	TGCAGTGCTAGAGAGGGTAGCGGATACAATGAGCAGTTCTTC	CSAREGSGYNEQFF
many	-	TRBV4-1	TRBJ2-5	TGCGCCAGCAGCCAAGAAGGGTTTGAGGAGACCCAGTACTTC	CASSQEGFEETQYF
-	TRBD1	TRBV6-1	TRBJ1-1	TGTGCCAGCAGCAGGGACAGTGCTAACACTGAAGCTTTCTTT	CASSRDSANTEAFF
-	-	TRBV5-6	TRBJ2-7	TGTGCCAGCAGTAGGCCGGGACGGACTACGGAGCAGTACTTC	CASSRPGRTTEQYF
-	-	TRBV18	TRBJ2-3	TGTGCCAGCTCACCATCTGACGGGGGCCCTACAGATACGCAGTATTTT	CASSPSDGGPTDTQYF
-	TRBD1	TRBV7-2	TRBJ1-3	TGTGCCAGCAGCTTACAGGGGGCATGGAACACCATATATTTT	CASSLQGAWNTIYF
many	TRBD2	TRBV4-3	TRBJ2-2	TGCGCCAGCAGCCAAGGTCTAGCGGGAGTTACCGGGGAGCTGTTTTTT	CASSQGLAGVTGELFF
few	TRBD1	TRBV7-2	TRBJ1-2	TGTGCCAGCAGCTTAGACCTGACAGGGGTGGAGGGCTACACCTTC	CASSLDLTGVEGYTF
many	-	TRBV7-6	TRBJ2-1	TGTGCCAGCAGCTTACTAGCTCGAAGCTCCTACAATGAGCAGTTCTTC	CASSLLARSSYNEQFF
few	-	TRBV6-5	TRBJ1-4	TGTGCCAGCAGTTACCGAGACGGGCCCCACGAAAAACTGTTTTTT	CASSYRDGPHEKLFF
-	-	TRBV6-2/TRBV6-3	TRBJ2-7	TGTGCCAGCAGTACCTGGGGGAGCGGGACATCCTACGAGCAGTACTTC	CASSTWGSGTSYEQYF
-	-	TRBV5-1	TRBJ1-1	TGCGCCAGCAGTGAATTCGGGAGGATGAACACTGAAGCTTTCTTT	CASSEFGRMNTEAFF
few	TRBD2	TRBV6-5	TRBJ2-2	TGTGCCAGCAGTTACTCAACTAGCGCAACCGGGGAGCTGTTTTTT	CASSYSTSATGELFF
-	TRBD1	TRBV15	TRBJ2-1	TGTGCCACCAGCAGAGGATTACAGGGGTTCTACAATGAGCAGTTCTTC	CATSRGLQGFYNEQFF
few	-	TRBV29-1	TRBJ2-7	TGCAGCGTTGTGAGGTCCGGGGGATACGAGCAGTACTTC	CSVVRSGGYEQYF
-	TRBD2	TRBV5-1	TRBJ2-7	TGCGCCAGCAGCTCAGGACTAGGGGACTCCTACGAGCAGTACTTC	CASSSGLGDSYEQYF
-	-	TRBV3-1	TRBJ2-3	TGTGCCAGCAGCCAAACCCGCGCACAGGGCTTAGATACGCAGTATTTT	CASSQTRAQGLDTQYF
-	TRBD2	TRBV6-1	TRBJ2-1	TGTGCCAGCAAATCCCTCCTAGCGGAACTTTACAATGAGCAGTTCTTC	CASKSLLAELYNEQFF
few	-	TRBV25-1	TRBJ2-5	TGTGCCAGCAGTGGTTCTGGAAAGGGGACCCAGTACTTC	CASSGSGKGTQYF
many	TRBD2	TRBV12-3/TRBV12-4	TRBJ2-2	TGTGCCAGCAGTTTAAGGGGCCTAGCGGGCGGGGAGCTGTTTTTT	CASSLRGLAGGELFF
few	-	TRBV4-2	TRBJ1-1	TGTGCCAGCAGCCAAGAGGCCCAGGGGAGGGGAGGCACTGAAGCTTTCTTT	CASSQEAQGRGGTEAFF
few	-	TRBV29-1	TRBJ2-7	TGCAGCGTTGAGGGTCACAACCCCAACGAGCAGTACTTC	CSVEGHNPNEQYF